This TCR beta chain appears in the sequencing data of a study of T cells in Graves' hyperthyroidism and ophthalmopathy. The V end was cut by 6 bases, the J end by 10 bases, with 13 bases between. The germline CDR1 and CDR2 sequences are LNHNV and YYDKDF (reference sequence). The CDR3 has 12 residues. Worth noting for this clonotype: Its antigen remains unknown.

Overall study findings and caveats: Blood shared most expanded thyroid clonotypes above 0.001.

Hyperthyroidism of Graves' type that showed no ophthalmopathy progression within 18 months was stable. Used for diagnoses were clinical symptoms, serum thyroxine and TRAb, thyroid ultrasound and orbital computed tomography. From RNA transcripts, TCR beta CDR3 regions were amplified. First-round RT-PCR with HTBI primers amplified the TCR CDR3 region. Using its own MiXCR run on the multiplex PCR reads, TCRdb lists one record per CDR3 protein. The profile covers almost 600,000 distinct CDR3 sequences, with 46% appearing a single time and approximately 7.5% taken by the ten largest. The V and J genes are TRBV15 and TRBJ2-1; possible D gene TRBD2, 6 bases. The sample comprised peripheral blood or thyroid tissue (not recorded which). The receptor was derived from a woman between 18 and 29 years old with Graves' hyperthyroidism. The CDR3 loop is CATSVAGREQFF. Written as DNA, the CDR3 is TGTGCCACCAGTGTTGCAGGGAGGGAGCAGTTCTTC. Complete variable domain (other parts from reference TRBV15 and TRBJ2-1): DAMVIQNPRYQVTQFGKPVTLSCSQTLNHNVMYWYQQKSSQAPKLLFHYYDKDFNNEADTPDNFQSRRPNTSFCFLDIRSPGLGDTAMYLCATSVAGREQFFGPGTRLTVL.